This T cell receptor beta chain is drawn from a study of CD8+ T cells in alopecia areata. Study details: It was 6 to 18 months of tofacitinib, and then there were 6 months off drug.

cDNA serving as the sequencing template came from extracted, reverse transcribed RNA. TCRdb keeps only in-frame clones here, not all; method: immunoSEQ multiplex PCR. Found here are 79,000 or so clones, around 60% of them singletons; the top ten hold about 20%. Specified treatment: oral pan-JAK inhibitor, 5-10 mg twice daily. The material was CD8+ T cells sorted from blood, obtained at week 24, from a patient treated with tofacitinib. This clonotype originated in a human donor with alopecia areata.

The chain's CDR3 is CASSGQGIEEKLFF. In DNA, the CDR3 is TGCGCCAGCAGTGGACAGGGGATCGAGGAAAAACTGTTTTTT. V and J are TRBV4-1 and TRBJ1-4; 9 nucleotides agree with TRBD1. Germline values: CDR1 MGHRA, CDR2 YSYEKL. The CDR3 extends over 14 amino acids. J was trimmed by 8 bases and V by 6 bases; bases with no gene match: 7.